This T cell receptor (beta chain) was identified in a study of cytomegalovirus exposure and HLA in healthy donors. In the study overall: Previous work identified some 120 million unique TCR beta sequences from about 200 million T cells. Broader study findings: In vitro, three CMV-associated chains proved specific for CMV antigens. It was shown in a later analysis that HLA-associated TCR beta chains were more clonally expanded than other, equally common chains.

V lost 6 bases and J lost 2, with 27 bases in between. The CDR3 covers 19 residues. Germline CDR1 MDHEN, CDR2 SYDVKM. On this clone itself: What it binds is not known.

The PCR had 60 Vbeta and 13 Jbeta primers. Clones were sequenced by immunoSEQ multiplex PCR, and TCRdb holds only the in-frame ones, with some missing. This table has about 170,000 clones, roughly 80% appearing once. This receptor was identified in a young woman in good health and CMV-seronegative. The chain is built from TRBV28 and TRBJ2-3, with D possibly TRBD1 on 5 matching bases. Sequenced input: PBMCs. The CDR3 is CASSPSPWGRLGITDTQYF. As DNA, the CDR3 is TGTGCCAGCAGCCCAAGTCCCTGGGGCAGATTAGGGATCACAGATACGCAGTATTTT.